The T cell receptor (beta chain) under discussion was sequenced for a study of T cells in tumors after PD-1 blockade. Germline V gene lookup returns CDR1 MGHRA and CDR2 YSYEKL. This CDR3 region has 17 residues. With 1 base removed from V and 4 bases from J, the gap between germline ends came to 17 bases. TCRdb keeps only in-frame clones here, not all; method: immunoSEQ multiplex PCR. The table records about 63,000 clones, around 74% of them present only once. The clonotype originates from a human donor with basal cell carcinoma. The input for sequencing was PBMCs, taken after anti-PD-1 treatment. V gene TRBV4-1 combines with J gene TRBJ1-3; D possibly corresponds to TRBD1 (6 bases). The CDR3 is CASSQGGQGRLGNTIYF. The CDR3 DNA is TGCGCCAGCAGCCAAGGCGGGCAGGGGCGCCTCGGAAACACCATATATTTT.